Below are 10 T cell receptor beta chains sequenced from a single sample in a study of blood T cell repertoires in COVID-19. Using immunoSEQ multiplex PCR, the repertoire was profiled, and TCRdb retains in-frame clones only, with some absent. Of over 250,000 clones listed, about nine tenths are singletons. The sample was peripheral blood. These receptor sequences come from a man in his fifties with acute or convalescent COVID-19.

J is TRBJ1-4 and V is TRBV19, with D possibly TRBD1 on 6 matching bases. Germline V lookup: CDR1 LNHDA, CDR2 SQIVND (reference sequence). The ends were cut back, 6 bases at V and 8 bases at J, with 19 bases in the middle. There are 15 residues in the CDR3. The CDR3 bases are TGTGCCAGTAGCCCTTCGACAGGCAGTGGGGAAAAACTGTTTTTT. Protein sequence: CASSPSTGSGEKLFF.

The V gene is TRBV27, the J gene TRBJ1-1; the D gene is possibly TRBD1 (5 bases). The V gene's germline CDR1 is MNHEY and CDR2 SMNVEV (reference sequence). This CDR3 has 14 amino acids. Trimming removed 5 bases at V and 8 bases at J, with 18 bases between. The chain's CDR3 is CASSPGRVQFEAFF. CDR3 nucleotides: TGTGCCAGCAGTCCAGGCAGGGTCCAGTTCGAAGCTTTCTTT.

This sequence joins TRBV19 and TRBJ1-1; D call uncertain. Germline V CDR1 and CDR2: LNHDA, SQIVND (reference sequence). This CDR3 has 14 amino acids. The ends were cut back, 3 bases at V and 2 bases at J, with 10 bases in the middle. The CDR3 is CASSMSLSNTEAFF. CDR3 coding DNA: TGTGCCAGTAGTATGTCACTTTCAAACACTGAAGCTTTCTTT.

The CDR3: CASSEAPGHLSYEQYF. The CDR3 DNA follows: TGTGCCAGCAGTGAAGCGCCAGGGCACCTGTCCTACGAGCAGTACTTC. This rearrangement joins TRBV6-1 to TRBJ2-7, with D tentatively TRBD1 (5 bases). The CDR3 contains 16 residues. The germline V gene has CDR1 MNHNS and CDR2 SASEGT. The germline V and J ends were trimmed by 0 bases and 1 base, with 13 bases remaining between them.

The chain carries TRBV18 and TRBJ2-7, with unresolved D. Trimming took off 3 bases at V and 3 bases at J, with 9 bases between the two ends. This CDR3 has 13 residues. CDR1 is KGHSH, CDR2 LQKENI, per germline. The CDR3 sequence is CASSPSLLYEQYF. CDR3 coding DNA: TGTGCCAGCTCACCTTCACTACTCTACGAGCAGTACTTC.

This chain connects TRBV19 to TRBJ2-3; tentative D call: TRBD2 (6 bases). Trimming left V 4 bases short and J 3 bases short, with 8 bases between. The CDR3 runs 13 residues. Germline CDR1 is LNHDA and CDR2 is SQIVND (reference sequence). The CDR3 DNA follows: TGTGCCAGTAGTACGGGACTTACAGATACGCAGTATTTT. Protein: CASSTGLTDTQYF. Based on the CDR3 plus reference TRBV19 and TRBJ2-3, the full variable domain is DGGITQSPKYLFRKEGQNVTLSCEQNLNHDAMYWYRQDPGQGLRLIYYSQIVNDFQKGDIAEGYSVSREKKESFPLTVTSAQKNPTAFYLCASSTGLTDTQYFGPGTRLTVL.

CDR3 loop: CASSDGGVYYGYTF. The CDR3 DNA reads TGTGCCAGCAGCGATGGAGGGGTCTACTATGGCTACACCTTC. This sequence joins TRBV5-4 and TRBJ1-2; perhaps TRBD1 as D (5 bases). The CDR3 covers 14 residues. CDR1 is SGHNT and CDR2 is YYREEE in the germline V gene (reference sequence). With 4 bases removed from V and 3 bases from J, the gap between germline ends came to 13 bases.

The chain uses TRBV5-1 and TRBJ1-2; TRBD1 matches 9 bases. The CDR3 has 16 amino acids. Trimming at V came to 0 bases and at J to 8 bases, leaving 11 bases not matched to a gene. Per the germline V gene, CDR1 is SGHRS and CDR2 is YFSETQ. CDR3 nucleotides: TGCGCCAGCAGCTTGGGGCCCAAGGACAGGGGATACGGCTACACCTTC. Translated: CASSLGPKDRGYGYTF. The full variable domain, in which reference TRBV5-1 and TRBJ1-2 provide the parts outside the CDR3, is KAGVTQTPRYLIKTRGQQVTLSCSPISGHRSVSWYQQTPGQGLQFLFEYFSETQRNKGNFPGRFSGRQFSNSRSEMNVSTLELGDSALYLCASSLGPKDRGYGYTFGSGTRLTVV.

The sample holds one count of this clone. The V and J genes are TRBV5-8 and TRBJ1-1; 10 nucleotides line up with TRBD1. Germline CDR1 reads SGHTS; CDR2 reads YDEGEE. Trimming took 4 bases from V and 4 from J; bases not matched to a gene: 1. This CDR3 is built from 13 residues. The CDR3 protein is CASSRDRGTEAFF. CDR3 bases: TGTGCCAGCAGCCGGGACAGGGGCACTGAAGCTTTCTTT.

The chain links TRBV30 to TRBJ2-7, with D tentatively TRBD1 (6 bases). The CDR3 runs to 14 residues. CDR1 is GTSNPN, CDR2 SVGIG, per germline (reference sequence). Trimming shortened V by 4 bases and J by 1 base, and 14 bases separated the two germline ends. CDR3 sequence: CAWTPGTLSYEQYF. For the CDR3, the DNA is TGTGCCTGGACCCCCGGGACACTTTCCTACGAGCAGTACTTC. The whole variable domain, remainder taken from reference TRBV30 and TRBJ2-7, is SQTIHQWPATLVQPVGSPLSLECTVEGTSNPNLYWYRQAAGRGLQLLFYSVGIGQISSEVPQNLSASRPQDRQFILSSKKLLLSDSGFYLCAWTPGTLSYEQYFGPGTRLTVT.